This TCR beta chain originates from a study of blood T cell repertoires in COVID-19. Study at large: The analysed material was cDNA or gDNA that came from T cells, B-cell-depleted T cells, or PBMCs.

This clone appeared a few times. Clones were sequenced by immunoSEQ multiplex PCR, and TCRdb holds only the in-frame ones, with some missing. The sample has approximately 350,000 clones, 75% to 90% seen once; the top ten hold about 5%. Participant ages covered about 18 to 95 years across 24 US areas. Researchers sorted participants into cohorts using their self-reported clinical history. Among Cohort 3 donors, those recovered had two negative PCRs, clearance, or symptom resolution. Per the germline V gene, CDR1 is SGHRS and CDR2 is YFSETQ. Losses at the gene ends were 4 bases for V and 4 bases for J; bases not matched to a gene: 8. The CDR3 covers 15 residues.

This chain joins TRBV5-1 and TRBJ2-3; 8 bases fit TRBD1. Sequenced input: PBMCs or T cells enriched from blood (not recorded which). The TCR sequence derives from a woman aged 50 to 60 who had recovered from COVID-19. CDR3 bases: TGCGCCAGCAGCGCAGACAGGGGTACACCAGATACGCAGTATTTT. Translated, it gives CASSADRGTPDTQYF.